This T cell receptor beta chain originates from a study of blood T cell repertoires in COVID-19. The wider study: Samples of COVID-19 (acute and convalescent) were obtained from the United States, Italy and Spain.

Sequencing used immunoSEQ multiplex PCR; TCRdb keeps in-frame clones, though not all of them. The table lists roughly 400,000 clones, roughly 89% of them singletons. V shed 1 base and J shed 4 bases, with 8 bases lying between them. The CDR3 has 13 amino acids. The germline V gene has CDR1 SGHNT and CDR2 YYREEE (reference sequence). Material for sequencing was PBMCs or T cells enriched from blood (not recorded which). The chain recombines TRBV5-4 with TRBJ1-1; D gene uncertain. The TCR originated in a woman in her twenties or thirties who had recovered from COVID-19. This CDR3 reads CASSLTVATEAFF. In nucleotides, the CDR3 is TGTGCCAGCAGCTTGACGGTAGCCACTGAAGCTTTCTTT.